This TCR beta chain was sequenced during a study of vaccination effects on CD4 cells after COVID-19. For the study at large: Before any sequencing was done, the ViraFEST assay used viral peptide pools to expand antigen-specific CD4+ T cells.

At the end of roughly ten days of culture, CD4+ T cells were isolated. Trimming removed 3 bases from V and 8 bases from J, with 7 bases in between. CDR3 size: 12 residues. Study results and limitations: Marked clonal contraction was seen in infection- and vaccine-induced clones late after vaccination.

This table comes from immunoSEQ multiplex PCR, and its TCRdb copy is limited to in-frame clones, with some not included. This table holds roughly 50,000 clones, approximately 70% found once. With regard to this clone: Its antigen is not known.

This chain links TRBV12-3 or TRBV12-4 with TRBJ1-4; D gene unclear. The specimen comprised CD4+ T cells from PBMCs cultured without peptide, sampled before COVID-19 vaccination. This sequence originates from a human donor who received a COVID-19 vaccine. CDR3 sequence: CASSFTGEKLFF. The CDR3 DNA reads as TGTGCCAGCAGTTTTACGGGGGAAAAACTGTTTTTT.